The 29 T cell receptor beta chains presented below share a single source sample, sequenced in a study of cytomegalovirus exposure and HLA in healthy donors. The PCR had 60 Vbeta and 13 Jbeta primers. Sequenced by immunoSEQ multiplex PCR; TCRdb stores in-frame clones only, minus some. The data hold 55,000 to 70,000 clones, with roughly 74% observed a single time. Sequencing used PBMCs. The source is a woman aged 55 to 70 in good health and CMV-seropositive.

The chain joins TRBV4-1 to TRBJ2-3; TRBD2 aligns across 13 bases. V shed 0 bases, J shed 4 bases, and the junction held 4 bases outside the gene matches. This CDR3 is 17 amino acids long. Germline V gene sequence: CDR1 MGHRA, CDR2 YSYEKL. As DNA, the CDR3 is TGCGCCAGCAGCCAAGAAACTAGCGGGGGGGCCTCAGATACGCAGTATTTT. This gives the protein CASSQETSGGASDTQYF.

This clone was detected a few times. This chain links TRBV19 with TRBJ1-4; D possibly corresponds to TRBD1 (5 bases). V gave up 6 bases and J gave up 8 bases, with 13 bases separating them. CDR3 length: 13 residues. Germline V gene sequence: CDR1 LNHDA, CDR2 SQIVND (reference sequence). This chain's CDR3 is CASRRDLGEKLFF. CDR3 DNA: TGTGCCAGTAGGCGGGACCTCGGGGAAAAACTGTTTTTT.

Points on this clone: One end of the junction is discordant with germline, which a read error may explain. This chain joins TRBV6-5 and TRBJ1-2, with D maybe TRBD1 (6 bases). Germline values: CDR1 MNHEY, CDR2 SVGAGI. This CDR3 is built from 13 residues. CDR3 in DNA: TGTGCCAGCAGTTACGTGGGGGCCCGTGGCTTCACCTTC. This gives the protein CASSYVGARGFTF.

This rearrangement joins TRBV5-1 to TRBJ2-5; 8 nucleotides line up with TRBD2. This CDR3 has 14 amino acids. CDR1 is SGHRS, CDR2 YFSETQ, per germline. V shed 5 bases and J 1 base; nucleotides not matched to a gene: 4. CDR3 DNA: TGCGCCAGCAGTCCCGGGACTAGCCAAGAGACCCAGTACTTC. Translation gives CASSPGTSQETQYF. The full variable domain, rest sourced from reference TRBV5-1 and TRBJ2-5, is KAGVTQTPRYLIKTRGQQVTLSCSPISGHRSVSWYQQTPGQGLQFLFEYFSETQRNKGNFPGRFSGRQFSNSRSEMNVSTLELGDSALYLCASSPGTSQETQYFGPGTRLLVL.

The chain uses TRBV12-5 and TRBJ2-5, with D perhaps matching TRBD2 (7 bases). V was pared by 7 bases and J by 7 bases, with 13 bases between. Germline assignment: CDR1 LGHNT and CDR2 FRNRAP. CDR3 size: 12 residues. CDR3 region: CASALRGGTQYF. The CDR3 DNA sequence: TGTGCTAGTGCCCTGAGGGGGGGGACCCAGTACTTC.

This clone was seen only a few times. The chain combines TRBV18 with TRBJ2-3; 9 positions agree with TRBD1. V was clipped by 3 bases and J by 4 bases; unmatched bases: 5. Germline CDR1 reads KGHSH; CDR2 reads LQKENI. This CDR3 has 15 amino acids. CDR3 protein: CASSPPGQGSDTQYF. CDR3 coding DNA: TGTGCCAGCTCACCCCCCGGACAGGGGTCAGATACGCAGTATTTT.

As DNA, the CDR3 is TGTGCCAGCAGTTCACTTGTGGGGGGGTTCACTGAAGCTTTCTTT. Translation gives CASSSLVGGFTEAFF. The rearrangement uses TRBV28 and TRBJ1-1, with D perhaps TRBD1 (5 bases). The CDR3 contains 15 residues. V gave up 4 bases and J gave up 4 bases, with 16 bases separating them. The germline V gene encodes CDR1 MDHEN and CDR2 SYDVKM.

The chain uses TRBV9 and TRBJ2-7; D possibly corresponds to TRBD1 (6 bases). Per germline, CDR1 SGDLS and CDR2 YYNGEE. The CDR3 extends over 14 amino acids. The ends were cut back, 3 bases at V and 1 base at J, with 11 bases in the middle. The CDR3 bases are TGTGCCAGCAGCGCAAACAGGGTTTCCTACGAGCAGTACTTC. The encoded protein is CASSANRVSYEQYF.

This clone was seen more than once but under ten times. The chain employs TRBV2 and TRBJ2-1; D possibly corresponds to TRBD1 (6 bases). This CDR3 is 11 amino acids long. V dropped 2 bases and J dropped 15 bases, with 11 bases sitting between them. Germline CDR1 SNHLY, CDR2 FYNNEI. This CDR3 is CASSEFTGMFF. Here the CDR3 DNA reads TGTGCCAGCAGTGAATTTACAGGGATGTTCTTC.

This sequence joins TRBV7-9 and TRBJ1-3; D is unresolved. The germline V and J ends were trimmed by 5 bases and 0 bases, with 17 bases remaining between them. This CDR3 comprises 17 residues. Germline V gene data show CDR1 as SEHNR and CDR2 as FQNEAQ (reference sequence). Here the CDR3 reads CASSPPILRYSGNTIYF. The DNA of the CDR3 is TGTGCCAGCAGCCCTCCTATACTCAGGTACTCTGGAAACACCATATATTTT.

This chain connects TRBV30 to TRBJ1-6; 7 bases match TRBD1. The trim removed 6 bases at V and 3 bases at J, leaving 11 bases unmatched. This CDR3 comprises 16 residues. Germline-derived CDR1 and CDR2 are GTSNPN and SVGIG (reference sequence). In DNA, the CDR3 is TGTGCCTGCAGCCCCCCGACAGGGAACTATAATTCACCCCTCCACTTT. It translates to CACSPPTGNYNSPLHF.

Here the CDR3 reads CASSNEVRIAGANVLTF. The DNA for the CDR3 is TGTGCCAGTAGTAATGAAGTGCGGATTGCTGGGGCCAACGTCCTGACTTTC. V usage is TRBV19 and J usage is TRBJ2-6; D uncertain. This CDR3 is built from 17 residues. V dropped 4 bases and J dropped 2 bases, with 15 bases sitting between them. Germline loops: CDR1 LNHDA, CDR2 SQIVND (reference sequence).

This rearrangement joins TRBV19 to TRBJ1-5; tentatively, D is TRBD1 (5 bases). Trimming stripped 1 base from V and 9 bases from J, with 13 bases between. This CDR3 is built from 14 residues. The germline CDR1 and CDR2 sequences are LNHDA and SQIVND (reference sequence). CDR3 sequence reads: CASSIGGGPGPQHF. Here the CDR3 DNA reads TGTGCCAGTAGTATAGGGGGGGGTCCGGGGCCCCAGCATTTT.

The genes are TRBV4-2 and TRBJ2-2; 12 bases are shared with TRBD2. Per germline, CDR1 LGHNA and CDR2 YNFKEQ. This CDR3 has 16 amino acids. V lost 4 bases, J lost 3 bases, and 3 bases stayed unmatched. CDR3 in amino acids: CASSLRLAGDTGELFF. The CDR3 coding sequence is TGTGCCAGCAGCCTACGACTAGCGGGGGACACCGGGGAGCTGTTTTTT.

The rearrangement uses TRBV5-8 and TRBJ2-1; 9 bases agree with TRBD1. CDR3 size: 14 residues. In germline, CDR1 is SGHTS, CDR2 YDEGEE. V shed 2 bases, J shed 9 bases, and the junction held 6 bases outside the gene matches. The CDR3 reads CASSLGDRDREQFF. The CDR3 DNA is TGTGCCAGCAGCTTAGGGGACAGGGACCGTGAGCAGTTCTTC.

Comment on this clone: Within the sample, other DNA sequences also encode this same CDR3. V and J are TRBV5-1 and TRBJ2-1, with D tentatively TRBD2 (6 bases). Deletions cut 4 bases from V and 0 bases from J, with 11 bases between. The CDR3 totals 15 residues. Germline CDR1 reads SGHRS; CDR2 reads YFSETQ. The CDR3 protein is CASSLDGSSYNEQFF. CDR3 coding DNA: TGCGCCAGCAGCCTGGACGGGAGCTCCTACAATGAGCAGTTCTTC.

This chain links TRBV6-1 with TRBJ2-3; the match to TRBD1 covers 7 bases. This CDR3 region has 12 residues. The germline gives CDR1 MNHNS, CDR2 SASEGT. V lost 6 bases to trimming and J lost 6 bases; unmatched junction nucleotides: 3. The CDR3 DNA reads TGTGCCAGCAGCCAACAGGGGGATACGCAGTATTTT. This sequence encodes CASSQQGDTQYF.

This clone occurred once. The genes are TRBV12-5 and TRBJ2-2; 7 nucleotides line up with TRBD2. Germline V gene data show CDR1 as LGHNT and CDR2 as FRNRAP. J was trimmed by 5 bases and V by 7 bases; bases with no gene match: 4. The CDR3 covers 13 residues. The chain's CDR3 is CASALGGTGELFF. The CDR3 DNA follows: TGTGCTAGTGCCCTGGGAGGGACCGGGGAGCTGTTTTTT.

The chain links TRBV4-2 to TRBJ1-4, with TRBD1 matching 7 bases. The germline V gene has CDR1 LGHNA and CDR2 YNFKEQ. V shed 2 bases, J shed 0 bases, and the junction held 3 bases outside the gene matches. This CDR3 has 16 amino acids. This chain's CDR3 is CASSQPGQATNEKLFF. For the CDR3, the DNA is TGTGCCAGCAGCCAACCCGGACAGGCAACTAATGAAAAACTGTTTTTT.

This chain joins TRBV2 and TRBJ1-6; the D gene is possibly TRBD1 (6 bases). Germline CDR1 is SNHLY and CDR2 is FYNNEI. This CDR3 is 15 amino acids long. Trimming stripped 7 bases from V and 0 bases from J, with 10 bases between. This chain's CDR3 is CASKQGSSYNSPLHF. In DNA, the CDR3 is TGTGCCAGCAAACAGGGTAGCTCCTATAATTCACCCCTCCACTTT. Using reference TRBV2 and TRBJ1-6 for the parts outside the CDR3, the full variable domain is EPEVTQTPSHQVTQMGQEVILRCVPISNHLYFYWYRQILGQKVEFLVSFYNNEISEKSEIFDDQFSVERPDGSNFTLKIRSTKLEDSAMYFCASKQGSSYNSPLHFGNGTRLTVT.

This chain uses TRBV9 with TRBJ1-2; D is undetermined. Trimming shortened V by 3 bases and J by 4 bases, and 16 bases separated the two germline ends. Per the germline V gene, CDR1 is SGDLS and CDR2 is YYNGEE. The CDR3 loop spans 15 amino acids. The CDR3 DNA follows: TGTGCCAGCAGCGCATCTTCTAAGCAATTCTATGGCTACACCTTC. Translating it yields CASSASSKQFYGYTF.

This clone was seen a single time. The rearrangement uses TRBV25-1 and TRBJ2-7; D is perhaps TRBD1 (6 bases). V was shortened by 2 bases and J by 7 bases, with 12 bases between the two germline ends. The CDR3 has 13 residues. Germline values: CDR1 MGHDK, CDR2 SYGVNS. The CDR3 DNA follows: TGTGCCAGCAGTGAAGGGGGCAGGGGAGAGCAGTACTTC. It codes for CASSEGGRGEQYF.

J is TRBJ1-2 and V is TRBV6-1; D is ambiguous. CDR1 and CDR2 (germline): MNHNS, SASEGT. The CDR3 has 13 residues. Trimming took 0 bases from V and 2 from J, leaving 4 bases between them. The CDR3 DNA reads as TGTGCCAGCAGTGAAGCCCAGAACTATGGCTACACCTTC. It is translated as CASSEAQNYGYTF.

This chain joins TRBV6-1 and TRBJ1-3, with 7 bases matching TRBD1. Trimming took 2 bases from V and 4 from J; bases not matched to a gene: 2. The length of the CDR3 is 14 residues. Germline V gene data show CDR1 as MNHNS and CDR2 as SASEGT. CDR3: CASSERGQGNTIYF. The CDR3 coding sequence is TGTGCCAGCAGTGAAAGGGGGCAGGGAAACACCATATATTTT.

The CDR3 DNA is TGTGCCAGCAGTCCTACACCGACAAACGAGCAGTACTTC. It encodes CASSPTPTNEQYF. The V call is TRBV6-1, the J call TRBJ2-7; no firm D call. CDR1 and CDR2 from the germline V gene are MNHNS and SASEGT. This CDR3 has 13 residues. The V end was cut by 5 bases, the J end by 5 bases, with 13 bases between.

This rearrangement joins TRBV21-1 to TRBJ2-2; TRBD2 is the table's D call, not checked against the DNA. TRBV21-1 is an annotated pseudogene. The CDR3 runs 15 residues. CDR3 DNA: TGTGCCAGCAGCATAGGGGGGGACGGTACCGGGGAGCTGTTTTTT. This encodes CASSIGGDGTGELFF.

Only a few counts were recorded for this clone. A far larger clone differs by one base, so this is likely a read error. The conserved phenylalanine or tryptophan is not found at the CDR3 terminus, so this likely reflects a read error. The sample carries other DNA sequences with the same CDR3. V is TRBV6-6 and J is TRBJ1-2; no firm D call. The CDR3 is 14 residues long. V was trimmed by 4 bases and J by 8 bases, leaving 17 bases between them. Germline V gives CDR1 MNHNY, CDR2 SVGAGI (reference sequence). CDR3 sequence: CASSSAGASVGYTV. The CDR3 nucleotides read TGTGCCAGCAGTTCCGCGGGCGCGTCGGTCGGCTACACCGTC.

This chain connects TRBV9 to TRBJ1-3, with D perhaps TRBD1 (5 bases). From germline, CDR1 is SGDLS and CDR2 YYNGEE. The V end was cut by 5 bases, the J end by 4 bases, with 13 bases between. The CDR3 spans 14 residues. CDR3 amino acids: CASSPDSLGNTIYF. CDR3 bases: TGTGCCAGCAGTCCCGACAGCCTAGGAAACACCATATATTTT.

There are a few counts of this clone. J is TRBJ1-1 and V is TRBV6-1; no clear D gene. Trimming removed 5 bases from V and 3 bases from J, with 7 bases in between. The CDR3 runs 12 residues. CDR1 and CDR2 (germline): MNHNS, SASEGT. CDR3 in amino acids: CASSSEDTEAFF. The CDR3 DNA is TGTGCCAGCAGTTCGGAGGACACTGAAGCTTTCTTT.